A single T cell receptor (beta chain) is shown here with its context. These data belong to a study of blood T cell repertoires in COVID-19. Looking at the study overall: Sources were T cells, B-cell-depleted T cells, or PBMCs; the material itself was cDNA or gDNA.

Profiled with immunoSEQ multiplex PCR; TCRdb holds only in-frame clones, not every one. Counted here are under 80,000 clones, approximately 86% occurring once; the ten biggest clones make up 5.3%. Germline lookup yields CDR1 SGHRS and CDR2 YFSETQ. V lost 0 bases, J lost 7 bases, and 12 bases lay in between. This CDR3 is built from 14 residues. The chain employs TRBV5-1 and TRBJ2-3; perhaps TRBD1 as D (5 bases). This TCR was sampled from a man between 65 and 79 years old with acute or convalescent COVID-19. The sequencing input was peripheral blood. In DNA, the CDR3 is TGCGCCAGCAGCTTGGGCGATCAGGGAAATACGCAGTATTTT. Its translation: CASSLGDQGNTQYF.